This TCR beta chain was identified during a study of OX40 agonist ivuxolimab in advanced cancers. Study-level background: Patients were dosed intravenously with ivuxolimab at 0.01 to 10 mg/kg every 2 weeks.

The CDR3 covers 15 residues. V shed 4 bases, J shed 3 bases, and the junction held 5 bases outside the gene matches. From germline, CDR1 is SGHNT and CDR2 YYREEE (reference sequence). The assay was immunoSEQ multiplex PCR, and TCRdb's table has in-frame clones only and misses some. The table lists some 45,000 clones, over 60% of them singletons, with over 7% in the top ten. Patients had blood sampled at baseline and again on cycle 4 day 1 and cycle 7 day 1. Study-level findings and limits: Dosing at 0.1 to 3.0 mg/kg was accompanied by clonal expansion of CD4+ and CD8+ blood T cells by week 6.

In the case of this clone: Its specificity is not known.

The chain carries TRBV5-4 and TRBJ2-3; 10 bases agree with TRBD2. The origin of this receptor is an adult with an advanced solid tumor such as melanoma, head and neck, liver or kidney cancer. The source was CD4+ or CD8+ T cells sorted from blood, collected in a trial of the OX40 agonist ivuxolimab. The chain's CDR3 is CASSPSGSRTDTQYF. The CDR3 region has the DNA TGTGCCAGCAGCCCTAGCGGGAGTCGGACAGATACGCAGTATTTT.